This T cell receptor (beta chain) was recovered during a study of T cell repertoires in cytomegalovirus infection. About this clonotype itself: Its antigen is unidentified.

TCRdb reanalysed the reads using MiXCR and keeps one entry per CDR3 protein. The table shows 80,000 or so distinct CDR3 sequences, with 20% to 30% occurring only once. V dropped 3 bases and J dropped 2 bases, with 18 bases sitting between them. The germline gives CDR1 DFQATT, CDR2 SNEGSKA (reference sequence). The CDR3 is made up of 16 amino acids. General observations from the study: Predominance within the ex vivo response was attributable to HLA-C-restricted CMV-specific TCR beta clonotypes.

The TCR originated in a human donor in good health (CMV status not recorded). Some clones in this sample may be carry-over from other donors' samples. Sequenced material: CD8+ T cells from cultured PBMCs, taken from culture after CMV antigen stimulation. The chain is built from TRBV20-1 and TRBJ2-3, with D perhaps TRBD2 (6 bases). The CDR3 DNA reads TGCAGTGCTAGGGAGGGACTTCTTACTTACACAGATACGCAGTATTTT. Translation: CSAREGLLTYTDTQYF.